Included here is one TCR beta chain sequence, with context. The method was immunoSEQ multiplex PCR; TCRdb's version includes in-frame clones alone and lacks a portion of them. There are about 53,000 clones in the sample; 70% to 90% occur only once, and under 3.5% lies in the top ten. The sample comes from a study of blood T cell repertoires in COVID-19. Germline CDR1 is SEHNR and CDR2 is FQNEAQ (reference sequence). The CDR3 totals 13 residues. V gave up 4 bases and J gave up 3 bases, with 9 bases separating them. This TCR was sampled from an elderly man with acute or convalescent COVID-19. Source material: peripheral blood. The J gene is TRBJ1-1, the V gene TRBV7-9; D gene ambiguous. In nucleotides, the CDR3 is TGTGCCAGCAGCTCGCTCCAGTACACTGAAGCTTTCTTT. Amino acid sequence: CASSSLQYTEAFF.